Below, 4 T cell receptor beta chains from the same sample are listed, as sequenced in a study of CD8 T cells in ankylosing spondylitis. TCRdb independently ran MiXCR on the 5' RACE reads; one entry per CDR3 protein. The sample lists 200,000 to 250,000 distinct CDR3 sequences, roughly a tenth occurring once. Sequenced input: blood, either unsorted or a sorted T cell fraction (not recorded which). The origin of the receptors is a male donor with ankylosing spondylitis or in good health (not recorded which).

The rearrangement uses TRBV29-1 and TRBJ1-2; D is unclear. The ends were cut back, 4 bases at V and 7 bases at J, with 19 bases in the middle. This CDR3 has 14 residues. From germline, CDR1 is SQVTM and CDR2 ANQGSEA. In nucleotides, the CDR3 is TGCAGCGTTGGGTTGGCAACTTCCCCCTGTGGCTACACCTTC. The encoded protein is CSVGLATSPCGYTF. The full variable domain, with the rest looked up from reference TRBV29-1 and TRBJ1-2, is SAVISQKPSRDICQRGTSLTIQCQVDSQVTMMFWYRQQPGQSLTLIATANQGSEATYESGFVIDKFPISRPNLTFSTLTVSNMSPEDSSIYLCSVGLATSPCGYTFGSGTRLTVV.

This clonotype was observed at least ten times. The V and J genes are TRBV5-1 and TRBJ1-1; D remains unclear. V gave up 1 base and J gave up 3 bases, with 13 bases separating them. This CDR3 has 15 residues. Germline loops: CDR1 SGHRS, CDR2 YFSETQ. Written as DNA, the CDR3 is TGCGCCAGCAGCTTGTGGAAGAACGGGGACACTGAAGCTTTCTTT. Translation gives CASSLWKNGDTEAFF.

The chain joins TRBV10-2 to TRBJ1-2; the D gene is possibly TRBD1 (6 bases). V lost 6 bases, J lost 2 bases, and 7 bases lay in between. The CDR3 has 12 residues. Germline V lookup: CDR1 WSHSY, CDR2 SAAADI. The CDR3 bases are TGCGCCAGCAGGCAGGGGAACTATGGCTACACCTTC. Amino acids: CASRQGNYGYTF.

The chain couples TRBV20-1 to TRBJ2-3, with TRBD2 matching over 12 bases. The CDR3 sequence is 18 residues long. CDR1 DFQATT and CDR2 SNEGSKA come from the germline V gene (reference sequence). Trimming cost V 0 bases and J 1 base; bases outside gene matches: 8. The CDR3 DNA reads as TGCAGTGCTAGAGATCCCAATCTAGCGGGAGGGGGCACAGATACGCAGTATTTT. Encoded protein: CSARDPNLAGGGTDTQYF.